The T cell receptor beta chain under discussion was sequenced for a study of T cell responses to AZD1222 COVID-19 vaccine. Sequencing was performed with immunoSEQ multiplex PCR; in TCRdb, only in-frame clones are kept and a portion is missing. Of 120,000 to 150,000 clones in the sample, 75% to 85% were seen once. Germline V gene data show CDR1 as GTSNPN and CDR2 as SVGIG (reference sequence). This CDR3 comprises 13 residues. V gave up 5 bases and J gave up 5 bases; unmatched junction bases: 5. The TCR sequence derives from an adult in good health. The gene calls are TRBV30 and TRBJ1-3; 8 bases match TRBD1. The input for sequencing was peripheral blood, taken on day 0 of MenACWY control vaccination. DNA for the CDR3: TGTGCCTGGGGACAGGGAGGGAGAAACACCATATATTTT. Amino acids: CAWGQGGRNTIYF.